Listed below are T cell receptor beta chains from one sample, sequenced in a study of technical replicates of blood from several donors. Libraries were prepared by immunoSEQ multiplex PCR; TCRdb keeps only in-frame clonotypes and omits some of them. The sample contains 75,000 to 90,000 clones, roughly 93% of which appear only once. The material sequenced was T cells isolated from PBMCs. Source of these receptors: a human donor in good health. The CDR3 runs from the conserved cysteine through the conserved F or W.

V	J	length	CDR3
TRBV5-1	TRBJ2-2	14	CASSLVAQPGELFF
TRBV18	TRBJ1-1	14	CASSPQTGGTEAFF
TRBV6-6	TRBJ1-6	15	CASSGQTSYNSPLHF
TRBV6-6	TRBJ1-2	16	CASSYLRGKASYGYTF
TRBV9	TRBJ1-1	13	CASSTQGGAEAFF
TRBV4-1	TRBJ1-2	13	CASSQGQGYGYTF
TRBV11-1	TRBJ2-2	13	CASSSQNTGELFF
TRBV4-1	TRBJ2-5	19	CASSHLTSGSPLLKETQYF
TRBV2	TRBJ1-4	14	CASKRGGGGEKLFF
TRBV11-3	TRBJ1-1	14	CASSPQGAGTEAFF
TRBV27	TRBJ2-3	16	CASSPYSGRGPDTQYF
TRBV7-2	TRBJ2-2	17	CASSLYLAGGPGGELFF
TRBV7-8	TRBJ2-2	14	CASSRGRSTGELFF
TRBV5-4	TRBJ2-3	16	CASSVGLAGLLDTQYF
TRBV6-5	TRBJ2-2	14	CASRNRGNTGELFF
TRBV28	TRBJ2-1	15	CASSLAASGNNEQFF
TRBV6-1	TRBJ2-1	15	CASIAASLAYNEQFF
TRBV6-5	TRBJ1-1	15	CASSYSTDMNTEAFF
TRBV15	TRBJ1-5	13	CATAGTSNQPQHF
TRBV7-3	TRBJ1-1	14	CASSLGQGDTEAFF
TRBV11-2	TRBJ1-3	15	CASSPDYRDGNTIYF
TRBV9	TRBJ2-3	16	CASSGSGRLSTDTQYF
TRBV9	TRBJ1-1	14	CASSVAEVSTEAFF
TRBV6-5	TRBJ2-3	11	CASSRSDTQYF
TRBV5-6	TRBJ1-3	15	CASSINRHGRNTIYF
TRBV6-6	TRBJ2-7	14	CASSYSKGVYEQYF
TRBV4-1	TRBJ2-1	18	CASSPPLGGPLSYNEQFF
TRBV19	TRBJ2-2	16	CASSKRLAGGPGELFF
TRBV29-1	TRBJ2-1	14	CSVLDRSSYNEQFF
TRBV15	TRBJ1-2	13	CATSTYAGDGYTF
TRBV7-2	TRBJ2-1	14	CASSLGTSYNEQFF
TRBV5-5	TRBJ1-5	15	CASSLAPVSNQPQHF
TRBV5-1	TRBJ2-5	15	CASSTFYGGQETQYF
TRBV5-8	TRBJ2-3	15	CASSGSGGQGDTQYF
TRBV7-2	TRBJ2-1	15	CASSLRLAAGNEQFF
TRBV9	TRBJ2-7	15	CASSVASGASYEQYF
TRBV7-4	TRBJ2-7	19	CASSFLRGLDCICSYEQYF
TRBV2	TRBJ2-5	15	CASRETSGGLETQYF
TRBV4-2	TRBJ2-5	15	CASSQDGQGGETQYF
TRBV14	TRBJ2-7	15	CASSHSGRGTYEQYF
TRBV6-6	TRBJ2-3	15	CASSSVSGDTDTQYF
TRBV2	TRBJ2-7	12	CASSGDSYEQYF
TRBV29-1	TRBJ2-1	12	CSVVSGNNEQFF
TRBV5-1	TRBJ2-1	15	CASSFYAEIYNEQFF
TRBV20-1	TRBJ2-1	11	CSASKYNEQFF
TRBV5-1	TRBJ2-3	14	CASSPRLAGDTQYF
TRBV28	TRBJ2-7	16	CASSFGIRIRAYEQYF
TRBV5-1	TRBJ2-7	13	CASSSGLDYEQYF
TRBV7-9	TRBJ2-7	14	CASSPGGIVYEQYF
TRBV6-5	TRBJ2-2	15	CATHRGRLLAGELFF
TRBV5-6	TRBJ2-1	15	CASSFRQGGYNEQFF
TRBV30	TRBJ2-7	13	CAWSLAGGYEQYF
TRBV5-1	TRBJ1-2	17	CASGWDNSGTGFNGYTF
TRBV6-5	TRBJ2-2	15	CASSYVGARAGELFF
TRBV6-6	TRBJ2-3	15	CASRLAGGPTDTQYF
TRBV2	TRBJ2-6	18	CASSRYRVSPSGANVLTF
TRBV7-9	TRBJ2-7	14	CASSLEGNPYEQYF
TRBV18	TRBJ2-7	13	CASSPTGLREQYF
TRBV5-1	TRBJ2-7	14	CASSLTAGSYEQYF